The next 4 T cell receptor beta chains were all read from a single sample in a study of identical twins. Each CDR3 protein is one row after TCRdb ran MiXCR on the 5' RACE reads. The data hold about 700,000 distinct CDR3 sequences, with roughly 6% observed a single time. What was sequenced was naive T cells sorted from blood. The receptor source for this set is a man between 18 and 29 years old in good health.

This clonotype was seen many times. V and J are TRBV9 and TRBJ1-2, with D hard to call. CDR3 size: 13 residues. The ends were cut back, 0 bases at V and 3 bases at J, with 6 bases in the middle. Germline V lookup: CDR1 SGDLS, CDR2 YYNGEE. The CDR3 here is CASSVDGDYGYTF. The DNA of the CDR3 is TGTGCCAGCAGCGTAGACGGTGACTATGGCTACACCTTC.

This clonotype was observed at least ten times. J is TRBJ2-4 and V is TRBV5-1; 8 bases fit TRBD1. Losses at the gene ends were 3 bases for V and 0 bases for J; bases not matched to a gene: 8. This CDR3 comprises 17 residues. CDR1 is SGHRS and CDR2 is YFSETQ in the germline V gene. CDR3 bases: TGCGCCAGCAGCTCATCACCGACAGGGGAAGCCAAAAACATTCAGTACTTC. It codes for CASSSSPTGEAKNIQYF.

The CDR3 here is CASSHRKRNGEKLFF. CDR3 in DNA: TGCGCCAGCAGCCATAGGAAACGGAACGGCGAAAAACTGTTTTTT. This sequence joins TRBV4-1 and TRBJ1-4; D not resolved. Germline assignment: CDR1 MGHRA and CDR2 YSYEKL. V was shortened by 3 bases and J by 8 bases, with 16 bases between the two germline ends. The CDR3 is 15 residues long.

The gene calls are TRBV5-5 and TRBJ1-5, with TRBD1 matching 7 bases. With 2 bases clipped from V and 2 bases from J, the junction kept 7 bases outside the gene matches. CDR1 and CDR2 from the germline V gene are SGHKS and YYEKEE (reference sequence). The CDR3 loop spans 16 amino acids. The chain's CDR3 is CASSFSGGIGNQPQHF. The CDR3 region has the DNA TGTGCCAGCAGCTTTTCAGGGGGTATCGGCAATCAGCCCCAGCATTTT.